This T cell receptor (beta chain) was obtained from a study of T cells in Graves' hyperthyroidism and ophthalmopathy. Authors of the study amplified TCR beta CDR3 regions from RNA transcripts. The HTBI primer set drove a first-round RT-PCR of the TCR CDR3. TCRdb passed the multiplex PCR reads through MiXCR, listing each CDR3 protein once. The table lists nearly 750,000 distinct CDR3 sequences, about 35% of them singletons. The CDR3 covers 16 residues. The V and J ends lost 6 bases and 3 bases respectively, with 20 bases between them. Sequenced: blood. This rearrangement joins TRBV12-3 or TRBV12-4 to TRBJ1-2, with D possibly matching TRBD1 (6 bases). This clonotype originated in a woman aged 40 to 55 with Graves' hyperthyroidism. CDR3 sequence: CASSLKTGFKDYGYTF. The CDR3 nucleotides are TGTGCCAGCAGCCTCAAAACAGGGTTTAAAGACTATGGCTACACCTTC.